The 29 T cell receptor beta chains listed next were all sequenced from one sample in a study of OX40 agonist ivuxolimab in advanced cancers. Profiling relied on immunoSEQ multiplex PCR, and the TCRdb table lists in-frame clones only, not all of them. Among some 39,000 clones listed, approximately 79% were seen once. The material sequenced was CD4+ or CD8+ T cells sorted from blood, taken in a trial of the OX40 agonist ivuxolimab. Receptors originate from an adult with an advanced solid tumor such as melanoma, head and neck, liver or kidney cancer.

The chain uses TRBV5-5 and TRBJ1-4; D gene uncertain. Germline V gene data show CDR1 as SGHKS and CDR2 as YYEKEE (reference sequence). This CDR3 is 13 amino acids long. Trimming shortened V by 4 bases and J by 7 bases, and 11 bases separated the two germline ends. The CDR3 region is CASSLGPREKLFF. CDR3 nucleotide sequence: TGTGCCAGCAGCCTCGGACCGCGTGAAAAACTGTTTTTT.

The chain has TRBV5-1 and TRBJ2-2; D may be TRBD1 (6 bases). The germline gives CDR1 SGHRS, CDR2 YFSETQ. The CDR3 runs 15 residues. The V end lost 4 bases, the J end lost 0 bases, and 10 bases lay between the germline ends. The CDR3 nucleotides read TGCGCCAGCAGCCCGGACAGACCGAACACCGGGGAGCTGTTTTTT. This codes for CASSPDRPNTGELFF.

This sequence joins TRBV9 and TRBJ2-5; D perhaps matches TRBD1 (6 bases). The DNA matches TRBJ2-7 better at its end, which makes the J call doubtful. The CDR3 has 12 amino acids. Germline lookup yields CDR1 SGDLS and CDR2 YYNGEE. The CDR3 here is CASSAQGGEQYF. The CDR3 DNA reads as TGTGCCAGCAGCGCACAGGGTGGCGAGCAGTACTTC.

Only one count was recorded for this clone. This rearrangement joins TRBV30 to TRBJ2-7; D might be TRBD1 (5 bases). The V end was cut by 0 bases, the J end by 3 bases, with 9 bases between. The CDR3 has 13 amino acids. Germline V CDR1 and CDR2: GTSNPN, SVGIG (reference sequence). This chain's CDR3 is CAWSVWGGYEQYF. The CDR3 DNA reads TGTGCCTGGAGTGTGTGGGGCGGCTACGAGCAGTACTTC.

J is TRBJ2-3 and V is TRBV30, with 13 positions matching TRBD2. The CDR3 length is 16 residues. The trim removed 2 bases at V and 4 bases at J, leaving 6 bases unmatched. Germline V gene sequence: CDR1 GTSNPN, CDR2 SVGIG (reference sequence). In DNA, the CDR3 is TGTGCCTGGAGTTTACTCACTAGCGGGGGGGCAGATACGCAGTATTTT. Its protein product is CAWSLLTSGGADTQYF.

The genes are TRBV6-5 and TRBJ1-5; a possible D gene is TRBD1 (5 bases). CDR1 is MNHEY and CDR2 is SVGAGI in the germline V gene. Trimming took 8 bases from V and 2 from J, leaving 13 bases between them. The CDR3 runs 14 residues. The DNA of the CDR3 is TGTGCCAGCGGTTCTGGGGCGGGCAATCAGCCCCAGCATTTT. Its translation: CASGSGAGNQPQHF.

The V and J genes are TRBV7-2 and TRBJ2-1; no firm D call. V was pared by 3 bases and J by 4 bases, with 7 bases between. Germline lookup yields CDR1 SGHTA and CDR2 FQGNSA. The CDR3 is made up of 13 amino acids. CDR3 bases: TGTGCCAGCAGCTTCGGGCAGTACAATGAGCAGTTCTTC. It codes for CASSFGQYNEQFF.

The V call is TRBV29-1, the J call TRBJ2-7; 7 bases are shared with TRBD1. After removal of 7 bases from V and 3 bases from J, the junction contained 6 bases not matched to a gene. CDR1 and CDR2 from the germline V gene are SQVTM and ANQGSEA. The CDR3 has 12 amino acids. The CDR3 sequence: CSARGTDYEQYF. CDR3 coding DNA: TGCAGCGCCCGTGGGACAGACTACGAGCAGTACTTC.

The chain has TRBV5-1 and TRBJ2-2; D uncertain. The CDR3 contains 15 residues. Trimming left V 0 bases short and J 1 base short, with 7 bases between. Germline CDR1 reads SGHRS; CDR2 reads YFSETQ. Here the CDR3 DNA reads TGCGCCAGCAGCTTGGGGCCAGTGAACACCGGGGAGCTGTTTTTT. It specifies CASSLGPVNTGELFF. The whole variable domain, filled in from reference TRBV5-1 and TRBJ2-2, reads KAGVTQTPRYLIKTRGQQVTLSCSPISGHRSVSWYQQTPGQGLQFLFEYFSETQRNKGNFPGRFSGRQFSNSRSEMNVSTLELGDSALYLCASSLGPVNTGELFFGEGSRLTVL.

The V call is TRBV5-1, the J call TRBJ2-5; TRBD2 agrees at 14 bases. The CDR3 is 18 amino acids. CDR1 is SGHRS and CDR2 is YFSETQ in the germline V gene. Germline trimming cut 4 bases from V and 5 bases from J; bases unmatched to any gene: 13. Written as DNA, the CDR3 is TGCGCCAGCAGCAAGGGACTAGCGGGGGACCTAAATGGGGAGACCCAGTACTTC. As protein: CASSKGLAGDLNGETQYF. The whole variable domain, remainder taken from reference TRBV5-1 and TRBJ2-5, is KAGVTQTPRYLIKTRGQQVTLSCSPISGHRSVSWYQQTPGQGLQFLFEYFSETQRNKGNFPGRFSGRQFSNSRSEMNVSTLELGDSALYLCASSKGLAGDLNGETQYFGPGTRLLVL.

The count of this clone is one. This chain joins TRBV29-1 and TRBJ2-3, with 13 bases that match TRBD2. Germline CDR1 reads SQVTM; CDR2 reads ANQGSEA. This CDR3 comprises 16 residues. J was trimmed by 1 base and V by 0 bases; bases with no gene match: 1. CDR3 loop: CSVEEGLAGGTDTQYF. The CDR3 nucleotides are TGCAGCGTTGAAGAAGGACTAGCGGGGGGCACAGATACGCAGTATTTT.

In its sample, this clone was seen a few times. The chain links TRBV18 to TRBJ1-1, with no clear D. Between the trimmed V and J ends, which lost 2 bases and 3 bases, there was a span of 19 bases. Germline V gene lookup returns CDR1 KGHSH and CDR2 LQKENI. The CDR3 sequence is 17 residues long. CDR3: CASSPVWFGRKDTEAFF. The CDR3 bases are TGTGCCAGCTCACCAGTGTGGTTCGGACGGAAAGACACTGAAGCTTTCTTT.

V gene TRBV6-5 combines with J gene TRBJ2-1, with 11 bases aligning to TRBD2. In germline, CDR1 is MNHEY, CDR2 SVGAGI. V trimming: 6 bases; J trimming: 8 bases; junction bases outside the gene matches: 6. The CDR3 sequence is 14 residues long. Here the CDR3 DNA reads TGTGCCAGCAGAATGGGACTAGCGGCCGATGAGCAGTTCTTC. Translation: CASRMGLAADEQFF.

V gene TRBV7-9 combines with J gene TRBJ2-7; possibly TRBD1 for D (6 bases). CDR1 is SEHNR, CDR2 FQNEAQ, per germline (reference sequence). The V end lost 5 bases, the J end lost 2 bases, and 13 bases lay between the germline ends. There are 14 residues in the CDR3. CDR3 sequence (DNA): TGTGCCAGCAGCGACACAGGGAATGCCTACGAGCAGTACTTC. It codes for CASSDTGNAYEQYF.

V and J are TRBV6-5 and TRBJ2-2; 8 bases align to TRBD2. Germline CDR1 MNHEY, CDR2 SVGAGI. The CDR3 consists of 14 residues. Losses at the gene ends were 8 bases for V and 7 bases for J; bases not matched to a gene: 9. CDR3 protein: CASRRGGLDGELFF. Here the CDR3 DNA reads TGTGCCAGCCGACGGGGGGGCCTAGACGGGGAGCTGTTTTTT.

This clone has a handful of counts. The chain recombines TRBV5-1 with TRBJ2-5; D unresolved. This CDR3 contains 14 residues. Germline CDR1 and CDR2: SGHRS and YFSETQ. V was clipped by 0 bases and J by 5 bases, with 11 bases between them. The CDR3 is CASSLGGSEETQYF. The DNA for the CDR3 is TGCGCCAGCAGCTTGGGCGGTTCCGAGGAGACCCAGTACTTC. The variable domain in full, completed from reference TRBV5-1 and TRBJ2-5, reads KAGVTQTPRYLIKTRGQQVTLSCSPISGHRSVSWYQQTPGQGLQFLFEYFSETQRNKGNFPGRFSGRQFSNSRSEMNVSTLELGDSALYLCASSLGGSEETQYFGPGTRLLVL.

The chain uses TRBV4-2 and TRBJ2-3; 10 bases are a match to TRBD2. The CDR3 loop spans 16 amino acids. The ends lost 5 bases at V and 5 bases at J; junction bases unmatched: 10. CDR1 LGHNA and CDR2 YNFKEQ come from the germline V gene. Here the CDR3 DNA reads TGTGCCAGCAGCATAGCAGCGGGGGGGCCGAAAGATACGCAGTATTTT. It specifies CASSIAAGGPKDTQYF.

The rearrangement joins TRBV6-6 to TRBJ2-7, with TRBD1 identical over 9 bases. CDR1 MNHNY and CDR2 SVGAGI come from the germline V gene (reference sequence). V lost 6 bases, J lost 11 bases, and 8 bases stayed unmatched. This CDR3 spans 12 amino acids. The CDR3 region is CASSEHRGRKYF. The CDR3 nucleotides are TGTGCCAGCAGCGAACACAGGGGGCGGAAGTACTTC.

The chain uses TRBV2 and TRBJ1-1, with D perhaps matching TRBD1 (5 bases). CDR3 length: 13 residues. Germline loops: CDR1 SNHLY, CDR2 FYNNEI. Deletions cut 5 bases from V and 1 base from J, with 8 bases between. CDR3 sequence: CASSLQGNTEAFF. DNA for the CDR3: TGTGCCAGCAGTCTCCAGGGGAACACTGAAGCTTTCTTT.

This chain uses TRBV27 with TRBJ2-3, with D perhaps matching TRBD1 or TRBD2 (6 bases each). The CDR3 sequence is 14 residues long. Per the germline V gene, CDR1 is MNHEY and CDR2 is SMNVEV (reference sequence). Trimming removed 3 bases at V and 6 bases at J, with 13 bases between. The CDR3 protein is CASSFQGGPDTQYF. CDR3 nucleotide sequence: TGTGCCAGCAGTTTTCAAGGGGGGCCCGATACGCAGTATTTT.

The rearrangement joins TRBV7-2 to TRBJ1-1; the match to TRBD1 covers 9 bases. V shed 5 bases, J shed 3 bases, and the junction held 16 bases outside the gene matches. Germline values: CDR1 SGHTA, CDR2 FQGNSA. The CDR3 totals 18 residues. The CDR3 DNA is TGTGCCAGCAGCCCACGGACAGGGGCTAGTGGTATATACACTGAAGCTTTCTTT. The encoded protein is CASSPRTGASGIYTEAFF. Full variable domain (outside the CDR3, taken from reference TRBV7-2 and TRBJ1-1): GAGVSQSPSNKVTEKGKDVELRCDPISGHTALYWYRQSLGQGLEFLIYFQGNSAPDKSGLPSDRFSAERTGGSVSTLTIQRTQQEDSAVYLCASSPRTGASGIYTEAFFGQGTRLTVV.

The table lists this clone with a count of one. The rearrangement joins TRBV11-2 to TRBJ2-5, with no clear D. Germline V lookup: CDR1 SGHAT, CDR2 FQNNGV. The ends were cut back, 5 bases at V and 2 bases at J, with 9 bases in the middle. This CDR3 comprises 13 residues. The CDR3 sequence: CASSQSFQETQYF. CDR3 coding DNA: TGTGCCAGCAGCCAGAGCTTTCAAGAGACCCAGTACTTC.

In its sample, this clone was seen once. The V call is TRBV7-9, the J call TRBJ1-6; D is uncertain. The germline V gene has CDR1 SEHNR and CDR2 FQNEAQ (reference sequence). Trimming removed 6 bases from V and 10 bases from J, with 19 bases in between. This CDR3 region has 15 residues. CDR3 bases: TGTGCCAGCAGAGGCATCCGAGGATCGAAATCACCCCTCCACTTT. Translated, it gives CASRGIRGSKSPLHF.

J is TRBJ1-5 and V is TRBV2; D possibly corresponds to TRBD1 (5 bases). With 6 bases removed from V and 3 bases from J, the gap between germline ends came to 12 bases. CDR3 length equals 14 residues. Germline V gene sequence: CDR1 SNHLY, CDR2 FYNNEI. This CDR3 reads CASRGGLDNQPQHF. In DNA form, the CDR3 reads TGTGCCAGCAGGGGGGGACTGGACAATCAGCCCCAGCATTTT.

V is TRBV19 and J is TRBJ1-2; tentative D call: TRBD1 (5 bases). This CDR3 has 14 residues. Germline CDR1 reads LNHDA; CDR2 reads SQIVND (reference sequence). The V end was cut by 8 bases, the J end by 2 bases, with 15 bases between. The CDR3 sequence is CASFGEGKNYGYTF. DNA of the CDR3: TGTGCCAGTTTTGGGGAGGGGAAAAACTATGGCTACACCTTC.

CDR3 sequence (DNA): TGTGCCAGCGGGGACTTCTACTACGAGCAGTACTTC. It encodes CASGDFYYEQYF. This chain connects TRBV6-5 to TRBJ2-7; maybe TRBD2 (6 bases). Germline V gene lookup returns CDR1 MNHEY and CDR2 SVGAGI. The germline V and J ends were trimmed by 8 bases and 3 bases, with 11 bases remaining between them. The CDR3 has 12 residues.

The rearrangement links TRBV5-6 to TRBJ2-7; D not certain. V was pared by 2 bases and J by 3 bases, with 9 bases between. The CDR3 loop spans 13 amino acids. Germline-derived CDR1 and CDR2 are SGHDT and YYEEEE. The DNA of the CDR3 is TGTGCCAGCAGCTTCCATTTGGACTACGAGCAGTACTTC. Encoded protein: CASSFHLDYEQYF.

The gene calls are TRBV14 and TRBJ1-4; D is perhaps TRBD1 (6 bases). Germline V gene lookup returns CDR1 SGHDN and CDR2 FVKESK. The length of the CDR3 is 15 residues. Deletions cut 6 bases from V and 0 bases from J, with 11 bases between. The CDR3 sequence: CASRPDSSTNEKLFF. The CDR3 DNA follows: TGTGCCAGCAGACCGGACAGTTCAACTAATGAAAAACTGTTTTTT.

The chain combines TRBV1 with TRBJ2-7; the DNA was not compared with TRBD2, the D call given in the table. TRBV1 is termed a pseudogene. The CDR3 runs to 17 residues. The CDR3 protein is CTSSQVVAGARIYEQYF. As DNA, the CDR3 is TGCACCAGCAGCCAAGTGGTAGCGGGGGCGAGAATCTACGAGCAGTACTTC.